This T cell receptor (beta chain) originates from a study of blood T cell repertoires in COVID-19. Study-wide background: The United States, Italy and Spain supplied acute and convalescent COVID-19 samples. From T cells, B-cell-depleted T cells, or PBMCs came the material, which was cDNA or gDNA.

J was trimmed by 8 bases and V by 4 bases; bases with no gene match: 10. CDR1 and CDR2 from the germline V gene are DFQATT and SNEGSKA (reference sequence). CDR3 length equals 13 residues. Original handling: The authors estimated nucleated cell counts from reference gene primer amplification. Here immunoSEQ multiplex PCR was the method, and the copy in TCRdb shows in-frame clones only, minus some. Clone size and the V and J calls come from that table; the DNA yielded D and trimming. The sample includes 130,000 or so clones, about four fifths of them seen just once. Sequenced: peripheral blood. This clonotype was obtained from a man aged 60 to 69 with acute or convalescent COVID-19. This rearrangement joins TRBV20-1 to TRBJ1-2; 7 nucleotides line up with TRBD1. CDR3 loop: CSANEAGGEGYTF. For the CDR3, the DNA is TGCAGTGCTAATGAGGCAGGGGGAGAAGGCTACACCTTC.